The next 27 T cell receptor beta chains were all read from a single sample in a study of T cells in Graves' hyperthyroidism and ophthalmopathy. TCR beta CDR3 region amplification was performed from RNA transcripts. TCR CDR3 underwent first-round RT-PCR with the HTBI primer set. TCRdb re-called the multiplex PCR reads with MiXCR, one entry per CDR3 protein. The sample records around 380,000 distinct CDR3 sequences, about 13% being singletons. Sequenced sample: blood. The receptors stem from a man between 25 and 39 years old with Graves' hyperthyroidism that later progressed to Graves' ophthalmopathy.

This clonotype was seen many times. This chain uses TRBV7-9 with TRBJ2-7; 8 nucleotides align to TRBD1. V shed 2 bases, J shed 2 bases, and the junction held 8 bases outside the gene matches. Germline V lookup: CDR1 SEHNR, CDR2 FQNEAQ (reference sequence). The CDR3 runs 16 residues. This CDR3 is CASSLTRQGRPYEQYF. The CDR3 DNA follows: TGTGCCAGCAGCTTAACCCGACAGGGGCGTCCCTACGAGCAGTACTTC.

This clonotype was seen only a few times. Mismatch with germline at one junction end may stem from a read error. The gene calls are TRBV5-5 and TRBJ2-7; D gene ambiguous. The germline gives CDR1 SGHKS, CDR2 YYEKEE (reference sequence). The CDR3 covers 12 residues. The CDR3 DNA is TGTGCCAGCAGCGTTTACAGTTACGAGCAGTGCTTC. Its translation: CASSVYSYEQCF.

Many counts were recorded for this clonotype. The V and J genes are TRBV12-3 or TRBV12-4 and TRBJ2-1; D uncertain. V lost 4 bases, J lost 2 bases, and 0 bases lay in between. The CDR3 covers 11 residues. The CDR3 protein is CASSSYNEQFF. The CDR3 bases are TGTGCCAGCAGTTCCTACAATGAGCAGTTCTTC.

This clonotype was seen at least ten times. The DNA for the CDR3 is TGTGCCAGCAAAGGCCGGGACAGGGTCTCCTACGAGCAGTACTTC. Translated, it gives CASKGRDRVSYEQYF. This chain connects TRBV6-1 to TRBJ2-7, with 9 bases matching TRBD1. V gave up 7 bases and J gave up 0 bases; unmatched junction bases: 7. The CDR3 is 15 amino acids. Germline lookup yields CDR1 MNHNS and CDR2 SASEGT.

CDR3 sequence: CASSSELDTEQYF. CDR3 DNA: TGTGCCAGTAGTTCCGAGTTGGACACCGAGCAGTACTTC. The chain employs TRBV19 and TRBJ2-7; the D gene is possibly TRBD1 (5 bases). Deletions cut 5 bases from V and 6 bases from J, with 14 bases between. There are 13 residues in the CDR3. Germline CDR1 and CDR2: LNHDA and SQIVND (reference sequence).

For this clonotype: A read error is likely, as this CDR3 ends without the conserved phenylalanine or tryptophan. The chain combines TRBV28 with TRBJ1-4; D not resolved. CDR1 and CDR2 from the germline V gene are MDHEN and SYDVKM. The CDR3 extends over 17 amino acids. Trimming cost V 3 bases and J 0 bases, with 14 bases left between them. The CDR3 is CASSFLPTGTTNEKLFL. CDR3 in DNA: TGTGCCAGCAGTTTCCTCCCCACGGGGACAACTAATGAAAAACTGTTTCTT.

A single count supports this clonotype. This may arise from a read error, as a much more abundant clone is one base away. The gene calls are TRBV20-1 and TRBJ2-1; D might be TRBD1 (6 bases). In germline, CDR1 is DFQATT, CDR2 SNEGSKA (reference sequence). The CDR3 has 14 amino acids. CDR3 residues: CSARFGGSYYEQFF. DNA of the CDR3: TGCAGTGCTAGGTTTGGGGGCTCCTACTATGAGCAGTTCTTC.

This clonotype appeared a few times. V usage is TRBV30 and J usage is TRBJ1-2; TRBD1 matches at 8 bases. Trimming removed 0 bases from V and 8 bases from J; junction bases left unmatched: 14. CDR1 is GTSNPN, CDR2 SVGIG, per germline (reference sequence). CDR3 length: 16 residues. For the CDR3, the DNA is TGTGCCTGGAGTGTAGTGGACTTGCAGGGGGCAGAGGGCTACACCTTC. Translation: CAWSVVDLQGAEGYTF. Based on the CDR3 plus reference TRBV30 and TRBJ1-2, the full variable domain is SQTIHQWPATLVQPVGSPLSLECTVEGTSNPNLYWYRQAAGRGLQLLFYSVGIGQISSEVPQNLSASRPQDRQFILSSKKLLLSDSGFYLCAWSVVDLQGAEGYTFGSGTRLTVV.

This clonotype appeared a few times. The chain recombines TRBV7-9 with TRBJ2-3, with unresolved D. Germline loops: CDR1 SEHNR, CDR2 FQNEAQ (reference sequence). CDR3 length: 14 amino acids. V shed 5 bases and J shed 4 bases, with 13 bases lying between them. The CDR3 reads CASSGTPGPDTQYF. The CDR3 DNA sequence: TGTGCCAGCAGCGGAACCCCTGGACCAGATACGCAGTATTTT.

This clonotype was seen repeatedly, ten times or more. This chain joins TRBV7-2 and TRBJ2-7, with D hard to call. V shed 7 bases and J shed 0 bases, with 10 bases lying between them. The germline gives CDR1 SGHTA, CDR2 FQGNSA. CDR3 length equals 13 residues. The CDR3 protein is CASNLLGSYEQYF. The CDR3 DNA reads TGTGCCAGCAACCTCCTTGGCTCCTACGAGCAGTACTTC.

This clonotype was observed at least ten times. This chain links TRBV12-5 with TRBJ2-1, with TRBD2 as a possible D gene (5 bases). The V end was cut by 5 bases, the J end by 7 bases, with 6 bases between. The V gene's germline CDR1 is LGHNT and CDR2 FRNRAP. The CDR3 extends over 11 amino acids. CDR3 residues: CASGPGNEQFF. As DNA, the CDR3 is TGTGCTAGTGGTCCGGGAAATGAGCAGTTCTTC.

This clonotype occurred many times. DNA of the CDR3: TGTGCCAGCAGCGGGGACGGTTGGGCCGGGGAGCTGTTTTTT. Protein sequence: CASSGDGWAGELFF. J is TRBJ2-2 and V is TRBV7-8; perhaps D is TRBD1 or TRBD2 (5 bases each). Germline V gives CDR1 SGHVS, CDR2 FQNEAQ. V was cut by 5 bases and J by 6 bases, with 13 bases left in between. The CDR3 is made up of 14 amino acids.

This chain joins TRBV27 and TRBJ1-2, with D perhaps matching TRBD1 (6 bases). Germline V CDR1 and CDR2: MNHEY, SMNVEV (reference sequence). Trimming took off 6 bases at V and 4 bases at J, with 12 bases between the two ends. This CDR3 spans 13 amino acids. CDR3 loop: CASSQDRLYGYTF. CDR3 nucleotide sequence: TGTGCCAGCAGCCAGGACAGACTCTATGGCTACACCTTC.

This clonotype came up many times. The rearrangement joins TRBV10-3 to TRBJ1-6; D is uncertain. CDR1 ENHRY and CDR2 SYGVKD come from the germline V gene. The CDR3 sequence is 15 residues long. V lost 5 bases and J lost 1, with 9 bases in between. CDR3: CAISTGWSYNSPLHF. CDR3 sequence (DNA): TGTGCCATCAGTACCGGTTGGTCCTATAATTCACCCCTCCACTTT.

V and J are TRBV7-9 and TRBJ1-3; D gene unclear. V was shortened by 5 bases and J by 0 bases, with 11 bases between the two germline ends. CDR3 length: 15 amino acids. The germline V gene has CDR1 SEHNR and CDR2 FQNEAQ (reference sequence). The CDR3 DNA reads TGTGCCAGCAGCATGGGGTCCTTCTCTGGAAACACCATATATTTT. It yields the protein CASSMGSFSGNTIYF.

This clonotype was seen repeatedly, ten times or more. V usage is TRBV7-9 and J usage is TRBJ1-4; D call uncertain. Per the germline V gene, CDR1 is SEHNR and CDR2 is FQNEAQ (reference sequence). The CDR3 contains 14 residues. Trimming left V 2 bases short and J 8 bases short, with 12 bases between. CDR3 coding DNA: TGTGCCAGCAGCTTACGGGAAGGTGTCGAAAAACTGTTTTTT. Amino acid sequence: CASSLREGVEKLFF.

This clonotype was observed many times. The chain carries TRBV28 and TRBJ2-3; 13 bases fit TRBD2. This CDR3 spans 16 amino acids. V shed 6 bases, J shed 5 bases, and the junction held 8 bases outside the gene matches. CDR1 is MDHEN, CDR2 SYDVKM, per germline. The CDR3 DNA is TGTGCCAGCAGCTACGTACTAGCGGGGGGGCAAGATACGCAGTATTTT. Translating it yields CASSYVLAGGQDTQYF.

This clonotype has at least ten counts. The chain combines TRBV7-3 with TRBJ2-2, with D perhaps matching TRBD2 (6 bases). The CDR3 covers 14 residues. Germline assignment: CDR1 SGHTA and CDR2 FQGTGA. Trimming cost V 2 bases and J 3 bases, with 7 bases left between them. CDR3: CASSLGGYTGELFF. CDR3 sequence (DNA): TGTGCCAGCAGCTTAGGAGGGTACACCGGGGAGCTGTTTTTT.

The chain links TRBV30 to TRBJ1-3, with D maybe TRBD1 (6 bases). The CDR3 sequence is 14 residues long. V was shortened by 5 bases and J by 4 bases, with 15 bases between the two germline ends. Germline CDR1 reads GTSNPN; CDR2 reads SVGIG (reference sequence). The DNA of the CDR3 is TGTGCCTGGGAGACAGGCGGGGGGGGAAACACCATATATTTT. This translates into CAWETGGGGNTIYF. Combining the CDR3 with reference TRBV30 and TRBJ1-3 gives the whole variable domain SQTIHQWPATLVQPVGSPLSLECTVEGTSNPNLYWYRQAAGRGLQLLFYSVGIGQISSEVPQNLSASRPQDRQFILSSKKLLLSDSGFYLCAWETGGGGNTIYFGEGSWLTVV.

There are many counts of this clonotype. The chain employs TRBV11-2 and TRBJ2-5; the D is unclear. The CDR3 sequence is 13 residues long. Germline CDR1 is SGHAT and CDR2 is FQNNGV. The V and J ends lost 1 base and 5 bases respectively, with 8 bases between them. CDR3 DNA: TGTGCCAGCAGCTTAGTGGTTCTGGAGACCCAGTACTTC. It is translated as CASSLVVLETQYF.

Many counts were recorded for this clonotype. The V call is TRBV12-3 or TRBV12-4, the J call TRBJ2-1; 10 bases align to TRBD1. This CDR3 has 15 residues. J was trimmed by 6 bases and V by 3 bases; bases with no gene match: 5. CDR3 nucleotides: TGTGCCAGCAGTTTGGACAGGGGGTATGGCAATGAGCAGTTCTTC. Its protein is CASSLDRGYGNEQFF.

This clonotype was counted at least ten times. The chain uses TRBV20-1 and TRBJ2-7; 8 nucleotides align to TRBD2. The CDR3 sequence is 14 residues long. The germline CDR1 and CDR2 sequences are DFQATT and SNEGSKA (reference sequence). Unmatched junction bases numbered 7, after V lost 6 bases and J lost 0 bases. The CDR3 region has the DNA TGCAGTGCGAGACCGGGACTAGACTCCTACGAGCAGTACTTC. Translation gives CSARPGLDSYEQYF.

In its sample, this clonotype was seen a few times. The rearrangement links TRBV12-3 or TRBV12-4 to TRBJ1-3; D uncertain. Trimming removed 6 bases at V and 0 bases at J, with 9 bases between. The CDR3 length is 14 residues. The CDR3 is CASSFYSSGNTIYF. For the CDR3, the DNA is TGTGCCAGCAGCTTTTACAGCTCTGGAAACACCATATATTTT.

This clonotype came up a few times. The V call is TRBV7-8, the J call TRBJ1-5; 8 bases line up with TRBD1. The V gene's germline CDR1 is SGHVS and CDR2 FQNEAQ. With V trimmed by 5 bases and J by 8 bases, 8 bases remained unmatched. The CDR3 contains 14 residues. CDR3: CASSHGTGGKPQHF. The CDR3 DNA reads TGTGCCAGCAGCCACGGGACAGGTGGCAAGCCCCAGCATTTT. Combining the CDR3 with reference TRBV7-8 and TRBJ1-5 gives the whole variable domain GAGVSQSPRYKVAKRGQDVALRCDPISGHVSLFWYQQALGQGPEFLTYFQNEAQLDKSGLPSDRFFAERPEGSVSTLKIQRTQQEDSAVYLCASSHGTGGKPQHFGDGTRLSIL.

This clonotype was observed a few times. The rearrangement uses TRBV5-5 and TRBJ2-1; TRBD2 might be the D (7 bases). The CDR3 has 17 residues. Trimming stripped 1 base from V and 7 bases from J, with 21 bases between. Germline CDR1 SGHKS, CDR2 YYEKEE (reference sequence). The CDR3 DNA sequence: TGTGCCAGCAGCTTGTTCCCGGGACTAACCGACAGGAATGAGCAGTTCTTC. This encodes CASSLFPGLTDRNEQFF.

This clonotype was counted a few times. CDR3 loop: CAISRLEYNEQFF. The CDR3 DNA reads TGTGCCATCAGTCGACTAGAATACAATGAGCAGTTCTTC. This chain connects TRBV10-3 to TRBJ2-1; D is perhaps TRBD2 (6 bases). The germline V gene encodes CDR1 ENHRY and CDR2 SYGVKD. The CDR3 runs 13 residues. The V end was cut by 5 bases, the J end by 4 bases, with 9 bases between.

This clonotype was picked up a small number of times. The genes are TRBV10-1 and TRBJ2-1, with 9 nucleotides matching TRBD2. The germline V gene has CDR1 WNHNN and CDR2 SYGVQD (reference sequence). Unmatched junction bases numbered 6, after V lost 6 bases and J lost 3 bases. CDR3 length: 15 amino acids. CDR3 region: CASSGERGVYNEQFF. As DNA, the CDR3 is TGCGCCAGCAGCGGGGAGCGGGGGGTCTACAATGAGCAGTTCTTC.